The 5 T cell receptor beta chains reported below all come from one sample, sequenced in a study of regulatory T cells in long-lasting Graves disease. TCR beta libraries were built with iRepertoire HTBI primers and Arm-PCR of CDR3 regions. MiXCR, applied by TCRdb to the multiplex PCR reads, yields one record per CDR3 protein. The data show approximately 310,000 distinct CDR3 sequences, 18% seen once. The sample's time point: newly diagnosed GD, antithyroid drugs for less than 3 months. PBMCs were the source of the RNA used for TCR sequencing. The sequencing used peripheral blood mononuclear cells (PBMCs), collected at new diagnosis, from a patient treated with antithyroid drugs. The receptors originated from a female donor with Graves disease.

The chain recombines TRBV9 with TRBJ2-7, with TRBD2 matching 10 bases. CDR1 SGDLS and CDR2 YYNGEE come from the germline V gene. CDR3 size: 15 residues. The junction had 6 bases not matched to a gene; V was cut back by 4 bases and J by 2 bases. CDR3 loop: CASSPEAGGTYEQYF. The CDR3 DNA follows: TGTGCCAGCAGCCCGGAAGCGGGAGGGACCTACGAGCAGTACTTC.

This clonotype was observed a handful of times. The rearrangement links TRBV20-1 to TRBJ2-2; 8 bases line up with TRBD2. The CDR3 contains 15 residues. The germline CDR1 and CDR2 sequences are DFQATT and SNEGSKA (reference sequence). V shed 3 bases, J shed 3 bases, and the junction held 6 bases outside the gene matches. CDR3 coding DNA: TGCAGTGCTAGGAGGTTAGCGGGGCACACCGGGGAGCTGTTTTTT. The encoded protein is CSARRLAGHTGELFF.

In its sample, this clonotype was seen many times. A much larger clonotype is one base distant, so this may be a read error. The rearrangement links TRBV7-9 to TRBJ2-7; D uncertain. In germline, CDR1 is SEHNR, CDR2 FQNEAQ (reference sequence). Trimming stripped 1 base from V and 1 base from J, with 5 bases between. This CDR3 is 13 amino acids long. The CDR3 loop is CASSLEISYEQYF. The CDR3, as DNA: TGTGCCAGCAGCTTAGAAATTTCCTACGAGCAGTACTTC.

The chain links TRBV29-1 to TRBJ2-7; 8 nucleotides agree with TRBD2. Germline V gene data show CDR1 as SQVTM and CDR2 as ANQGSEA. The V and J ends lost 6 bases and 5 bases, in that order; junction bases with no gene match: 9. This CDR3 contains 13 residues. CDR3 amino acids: CSVWLAGLHEQYF. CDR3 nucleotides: TGCAGCGTGTGGTTAGCGGGACTCCACGAGCAGTACTTC.

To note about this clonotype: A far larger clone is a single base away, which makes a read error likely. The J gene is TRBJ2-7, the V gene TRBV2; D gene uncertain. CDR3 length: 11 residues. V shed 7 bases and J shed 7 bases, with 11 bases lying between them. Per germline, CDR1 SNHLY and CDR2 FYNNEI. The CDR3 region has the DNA TGTGCCAGCAACAACATCAATGAGCAGTACTTC. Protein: CASNNINEQYF. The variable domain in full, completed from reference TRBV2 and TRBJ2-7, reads EPEVTQTPSHQVTQMGQEVILRCVPISNHLYFYWYRQILGQKVEFLVSFYNNEISEKSEIFDDQFSVERPDGSNFTLKIRSTKLEDSAMYFCASNNINEQYFGPGTRLTVT.